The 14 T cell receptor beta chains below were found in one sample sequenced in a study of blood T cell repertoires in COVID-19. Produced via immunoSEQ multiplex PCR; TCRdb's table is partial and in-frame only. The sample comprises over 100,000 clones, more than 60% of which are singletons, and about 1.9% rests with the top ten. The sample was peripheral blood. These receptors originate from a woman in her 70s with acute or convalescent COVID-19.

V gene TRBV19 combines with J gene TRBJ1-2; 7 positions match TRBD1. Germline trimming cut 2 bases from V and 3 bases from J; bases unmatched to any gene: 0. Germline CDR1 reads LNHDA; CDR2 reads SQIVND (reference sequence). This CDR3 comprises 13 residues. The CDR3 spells CASSITGDYGYTF. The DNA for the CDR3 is TGTGCCAGTAGTATAACAGGGGACTATGGCTACACCTTC.

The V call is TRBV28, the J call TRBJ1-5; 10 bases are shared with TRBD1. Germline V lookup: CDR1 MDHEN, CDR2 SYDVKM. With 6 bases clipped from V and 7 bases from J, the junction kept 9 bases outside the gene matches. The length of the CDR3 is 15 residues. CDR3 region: CASSYGTGERQPQHF. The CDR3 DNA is TGTGCCAGCAGCTACGGGACAGGGGAGCGGCAGCCCCAGCATTTT.

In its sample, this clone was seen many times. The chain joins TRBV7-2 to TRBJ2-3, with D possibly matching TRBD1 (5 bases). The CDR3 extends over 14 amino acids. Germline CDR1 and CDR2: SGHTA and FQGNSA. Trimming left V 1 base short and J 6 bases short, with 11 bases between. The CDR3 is CASSLEGVVDTQYF. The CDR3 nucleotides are TGTGCCAGCAGCTTAGAAGGGGTGGTCGATACGCAGTATTTT.

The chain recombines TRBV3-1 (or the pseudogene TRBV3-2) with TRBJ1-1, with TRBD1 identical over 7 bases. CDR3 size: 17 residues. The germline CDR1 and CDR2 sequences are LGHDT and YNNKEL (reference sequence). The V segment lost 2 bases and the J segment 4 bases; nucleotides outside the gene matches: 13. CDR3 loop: CASSQLIGSDRATEAFF. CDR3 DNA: TGTGCCAGCAGCCAACTCATAGGAAGCGACAGGGCCACTGAAGCTTTCTTT.

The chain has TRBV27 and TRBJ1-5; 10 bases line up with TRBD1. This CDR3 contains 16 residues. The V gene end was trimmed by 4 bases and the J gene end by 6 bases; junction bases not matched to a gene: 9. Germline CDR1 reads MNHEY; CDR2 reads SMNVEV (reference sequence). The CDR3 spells CASSYHGQGGGQPQHF. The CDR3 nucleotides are TGTGCCAGCAGTTACCACGGACAGGGGGGTGGTCAGCCCCAGCATTTT.

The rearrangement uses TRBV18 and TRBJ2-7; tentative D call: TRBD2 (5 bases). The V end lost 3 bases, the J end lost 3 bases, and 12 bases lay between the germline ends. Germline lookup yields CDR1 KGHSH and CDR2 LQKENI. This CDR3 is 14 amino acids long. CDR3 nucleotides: TGTGCCAGCTCACCTCCGGGAATCGGCTACGAGCAGTACTTC. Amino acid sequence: CASSPPGIGYEQYF.

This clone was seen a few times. DNA for the CDR3: TGTGCCAGCAGCACGGTTGGGCGGACAGGGGAGGGTGAAGCTTTCTTT. Translation gives CASSTVGRTGEGEAFF. This chain joins TRBV5-6 and TRBJ1-1; TRBD1 aligns across 9 bases. The CDR3 is made up of 16 amino acids. Looked up from germline, CDR1 is SGHDT and CDR2 is YYEEEE. Trimming took 4 bases from V and 7 from J; bases not matched to a gene: 14.

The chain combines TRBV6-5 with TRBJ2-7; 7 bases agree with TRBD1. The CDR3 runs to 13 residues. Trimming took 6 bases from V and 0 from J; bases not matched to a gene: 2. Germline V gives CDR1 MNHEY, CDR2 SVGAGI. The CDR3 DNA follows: TGTGCCAGCAGCGGACAGGTCTCCTACGAGCAGTACTTC. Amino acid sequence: CASSGQVSYEQYF.

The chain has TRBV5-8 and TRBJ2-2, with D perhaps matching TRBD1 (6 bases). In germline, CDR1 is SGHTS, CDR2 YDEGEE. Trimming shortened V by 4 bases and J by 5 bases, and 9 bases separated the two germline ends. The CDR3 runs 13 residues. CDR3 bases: TGTGCCAGCAGCCATACAGGGACCGGGGAGCTGTTTTTT. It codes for CASSHTGTGELFF.

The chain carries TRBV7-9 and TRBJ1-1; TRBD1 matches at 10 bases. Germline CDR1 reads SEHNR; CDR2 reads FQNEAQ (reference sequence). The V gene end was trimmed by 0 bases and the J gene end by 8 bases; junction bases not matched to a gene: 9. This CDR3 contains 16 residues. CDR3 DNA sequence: TGTGCCAGCAGCTTAGCGGGACAGGGGAGGGGGCCAGAAGCTTTCTTT. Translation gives CASSLAGQGRGPEAFF.

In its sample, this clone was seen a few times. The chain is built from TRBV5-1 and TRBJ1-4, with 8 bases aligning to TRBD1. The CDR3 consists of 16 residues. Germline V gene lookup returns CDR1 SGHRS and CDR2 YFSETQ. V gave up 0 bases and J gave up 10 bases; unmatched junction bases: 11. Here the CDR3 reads CASSLGGPGQAVKLFF. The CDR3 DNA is TGCGCCAGCAGCTTGGGGGGGCCGGGACAGGCGGTAAAACTGTTTTTT.

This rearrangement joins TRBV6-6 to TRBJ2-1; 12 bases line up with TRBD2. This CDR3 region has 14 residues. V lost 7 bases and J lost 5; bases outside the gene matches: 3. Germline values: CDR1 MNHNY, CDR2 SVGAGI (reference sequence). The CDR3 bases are TGTGCCAGCATCCTAGCGGGAGGGGACAATGAGCAGTTCTTC. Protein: CASILAGGDNEQFF.

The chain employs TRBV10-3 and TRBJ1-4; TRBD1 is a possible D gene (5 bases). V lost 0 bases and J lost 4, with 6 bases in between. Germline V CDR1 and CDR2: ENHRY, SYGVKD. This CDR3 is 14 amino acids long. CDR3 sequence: CAISESQVNEKLFF. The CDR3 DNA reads TGTGCCATCAGTGAGTCACAGGTTAATGAAAAACTGTTTTTT.

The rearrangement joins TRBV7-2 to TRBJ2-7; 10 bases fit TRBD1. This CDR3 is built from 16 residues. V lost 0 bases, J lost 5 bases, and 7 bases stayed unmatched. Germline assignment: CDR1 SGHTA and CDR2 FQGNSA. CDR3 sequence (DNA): TGTGCCAGCAGCTTAGCGGGGACAGGGGTACCCGACGAGCAGTACTTC. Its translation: CASSLAGTGVPDEQYF.